The 28 T cell receptor beta chains presented below share a single source sample, sequenced in a study of shared clonotypes between healthy human individuals. Profiling relied on immunoSEQ multiplex PCR, and the TCRdb table lists in-frame clones only, not all of them. In the table there are some 2.4 million clones, 93% of which are singletons. The material sequenced was naive CD4+ T cells from PBMCs. Described subset: CD45RA+ positively selected. Receptors originate from a man aged 18 to 29 in good health. Some clones in this sample may be carry-over from other donors' samples.

The chain has TRBV19 and TRBJ2-7; D might be TRBD1 (5 bases). Germline values: CDR1 LNHDA, CDR2 SQIVND (reference sequence). V was cut by 5 bases and J by 3 bases, with 11 bases left in between. The CDR3 length is 13 residues. The CDR3 reads CASSERQFYEQYF. DNA of the CDR3: TGTGCCAGTAGTGAAAGACAGTTCTACGAGCAGTACTTC.

The sample holds one count of this clone. One junction end does not reproduce the germline sequence, and a read error may be involved. This sample includes further DNA sequences coding for the same CDR3. V and J are TRBV29-1 and TRBJ2-4, with D possibly being TRBD2 (6 bases). Germline CDR1 and CDR2: SQVTM and ANQGSEA. The CDR3 is 13 amino acids. The CDR3 protein is CSVGGRAKNIQYF. CDR3 in DNA: TGCAGTGTTGGAGGGAGAGCCAAAAACATTCAGTACTTC.

The chain combines TRBV29-1 with TRBJ1-2; 9 positions agree with TRBD1. The V and J ends lost 5 bases and 8 bases, in that order; junction bases with no gene match: 15. Germline CDR1 and CDR2: SQVTM and ANQGSEA. This CDR3 region has 15 residues. CDR3 loop: CSVQQQGAQVGGYTF. CDR3 coding DNA: TGCAGCGTTCAACAACAGGGGGCCCAAGTTGGAGGCTACACCTTC.

The chain joins TRBV6-1 to TRBJ2-7, with 8 bases fitting TRBD2. There are 14 residues in the CDR3. Germline loops: CDR1 MNHNS, CDR2 SASEGT. The trim removed 8 bases at V and 2 bases at J, leaving 8 bases unmatched. DNA for the CDR3: TGTGCCAGCTCCGGGGGACTAGACCCCTACGAGCAGTACTTC. Amino acids: CASSGGLDPYEQYF.

The chain couples TRBV10-3 to TRBJ1-6; TRBD1 matches at 8 bases. In germline, CDR1 is ENHRY, CDR2 SYGVKD. The CDR3 extends over 13 amino acids. V dropped 6 bases and J dropped 7; count of bases not matched to a gene: 2. This chain's CDR3 is CAIRGQENSPLHF. CDR3 DNA: TGTGCCATCAGGGGACAGGAGAATTCACCCCTCCACTTT.

The CDR3 here is CASSEAGLGTDTQYF. The CDR3 DNA is TGTGCCAGCAGTGAAGCCGGACTAGGCACAGATACGCAGTATTTT. This chain uses TRBV6-1 with TRBJ2-3; 7 nucleotides align to TRBD2. The CDR3 loop spans 15 amino acids. Germline CDR1 and CDR2: MNHNS and SASEGT. V was clipped by 0 bases and J by 1 base; unmatched bases: 1.

In regard to this clone: In the same sample, other DNA sequences code for this CDR3. The CDR3 sequence is CASRRLAGAYEQYF. The CDR3 DNA sequence: TGTGCCAGCAGAAGACTAGCGGGGGCCTACGAGCAGTACTTC. This chain joins TRBV27 and TRBJ2-7; TRBD2 matches at 12 bases. V trimming: 6 bases; J trimming: 2 bases; junction bases outside the gene matches: 2. This CDR3 comprises 14 residues. Germline assignment: CDR1 MNHEY and CDR2 SMNVEV (reference sequence).

In its sample, this clone was seen once. The CDR3 is CASSLGGDEQFF. CDR3 sequence (DNA): TGTGCCAGCTCACTAGGGGGGGATGAGCAGTTCTTC. The chain combines TRBV18 with TRBJ2-1; possibly TRBD2 for D (7 bases). The CDR3 sequence is 12 residues long. V was clipped by 4 bases and J by 8 bases, with 9 bases between them. The germline gives CDR1 KGHSH, CDR2 LQKENI.

This sequence joins TRBV9 and TRBJ1-1; tentatively, D is TRBD1 (5 bases). Looked up from germline, CDR1 is SGDLS and CDR2 is YYNGEE. The CDR3 consists of 14 residues. The V end lost 3 bases, the J end lost 2 bases, and 11 bases lay between the germline ends. CDR3 sequence: CASSALTGNTEAFF. CDR3 nucleotide sequence: TGTGCCAGCAGCGCCCTAACAGGAAACACTGAAGCTTTCTTT.

This clone turned up a few times. This chain connects TRBV19 to TRBJ1-5; possibly TRBD1 for D (5 bases). The CDR3 runs 16 residues. The V gene lost 1 base and the J gene lost 1 base, with 11 bases spanning the gap. The germline CDR1 and CDR2 sequences are LNHDA and SQIVND (reference sequence). The CDR3 sequence is CASSIVGGGSNQPQHF. CDR3 bases: TGTGCCAGTAGTATAGTGGGGGGAGGGAGCAATCAGCCCCAGCATTTT.

The chain carries TRBV18 and TRBJ2-1; D perhaps matches TRBD2 (6 bases). CDR3 length: 13 residues. Germline CDR1 KGHSH, CDR2 LQKENI. V lost 2 bases and J 7 bases, leaving 9 bases between the germline ends. The CDR3 DNA is TGTGCCAGCTCACCAGAACTAGCAAATGAGCAGTTCTTC. Translation: CASSPELANEQFF. The full variable domain, its missing parts supplied by reference TRBV18 and TRBJ2-1, is NAGVMQNPRHLVRRRGQEARLRCSPMKGHSHVYWYRQLPEEGLKFMVYLQKENIIDESGMPKERFSAEFPKEGPSILRIQQVVRGDSAAYFCASSPELANEQFFGPGTRLTVL.

The rearrangement joins TRBV27 to TRBJ2-3, with TRBD1 matching over 7 bases. The CDR3 runs to 16 residues. J gave up 1 base and V 4 bases, and 8 bases lay outside the gene matches. CDR1 and CDR2 (germline): MNHEY, SMNVEV (reference sequence). CDR3 DNA: TGTGCCAGCAGTTCTCCGACAGGGACGGGCACAGATACGCAGTATTTT. This translates into CASSSPTGTGTDTQYF.

This sequence joins TRBV6-5 and TRBJ2-1; D might be TRBD1 (7 bases). Germline CDR1 MNHEY, CDR2 SVGAGI. The CDR3 totals 13 residues. Trimming left V 7 bases short and J 10 bases short, with 17 bases between. Here the CDR3 reads CASTPPGGGEQFF. CDR3 nucleotide sequence: TGTGCCAGCACCCCCCCAGGAGGGGGCGAGCAGTTCTTC.

This clone was seen a few times. This rearrangement joins TRBV19 to TRBJ1-1; D remains unclear. The CDR3 covers 13 residues. With 4 bases removed from V and 7 bases from J, the gap between germline ends came to 13 bases. Germline V CDR1 and CDR2: LNHDA, SQIVND (reference sequence). The CDR3 nucleotides are TGTGCCAGTAGTAGGCAGGCCTCAGATGAAGCTTTCTTT. Protein sequence: CASSRQASDEAFF.

This chain connects TRBV9 to TRBJ2-2; 9 positions match TRBD2. V was clipped by 4 bases and J by 1 base; unmatched bases: 2. The CDR3 is 15 amino acids. CDR1 SGDLS and CDR2 YYNGEE come from the germline V gene. CDR3 sequence: CASSRSGGNTGELFF. The CDR3 nucleotides read TGTGCCAGCAGCCGTAGCGGGGGGAACACCGGGGAGCTGTTTTTT.

V and J are TRBV5-1 and TRBJ2-7, with D tentatively TRBD1 (7 bases). Germline loops: CDR1 SGHRS, CDR2 YFSETQ. V lost 0 bases to trimming and J lost 2 bases, with 15 bases between them. There are 16 residues in the CDR3. This CDR3 reads CASSLAGGQPPYEQYF. For the CDR3, the DNA is TGCGCCAGCAGCTTGGCCGGGGGACAGCCCCCCTACGAGCAGTACTTC.

J is TRBJ2-2 and V is TRBV2; D unresolved. This CDR3 spans 12 amino acids. Germline lookup yields CDR1 SNHLY and CDR2 FYNNEI. With 7 bases removed from V and 1 base from J, the gap between germline ends came to 4 bases. The CDR3: CASILNTGELFF. The CDR3, as DNA: TGTGCCAGCATCCTGAACACCGGGGAGCTGTTTTTT. The full variable domain, completed using reference TRBV2 and TRBJ2-2, is EPEVTQTPSHQVTQMGQEVILRCVPISNHLYFYWYRQILGQKVEFLVSFYNNEISEKSEIFDDQFSVERPDGSNFTLKIRSTKLEDSAMYFCASILNTGELFFGEGSRLTVL.

The V gene is TRBV7-2, the J gene TRBJ2-1, with 10 bases matching TRBD2. V shed 7 bases and J 10 bases; nucleotides not matched to a gene: 10. The CDR3 length is 14 residues. Germline CDR1 is SGHTA and CDR2 is FQGNSA. Here the CDR3 DNA reads TGTGCCAGCACCACAGCGGGAGGGCCAGGGGAGCAGTTCTTC. This gives the protein CASTTAGGPGEQFF.

About this clone: The sample contains more than one DNA sequence encoding this CDR3. This sequence joins TRBV28 and TRBJ1-2; 8 bases align to TRBD1. Germline V gives CDR1 MDHEN, CDR2 SYDVKM. V shed 6 bases and J 4 bases; nucleotides not matched to a gene: 7. The CDR3 totals 14 residues. CDR3 DNA: TGTGCCAGCAGCTCGGACAGGGTCTCCTATGGCTACACCTTC. This codes for CASSSDRVSYGYTF.

The rearrangement links TRBV6-5 to TRBJ1-2, with 10 bases lining up with TRBD1. The junction had 7 bases not matched to a gene; V was cut back by 7 bases and J by 2 bases. Germline V lookup: CDR1 MNHEY, CDR2 SVGAGI. The CDR3 is 15 amino acids. The CDR3 here is CASTSPGQGNYGYTF. The CDR3 nucleotides read TGTGCCAGCACCTCCCCGGGACAGGGGAACTATGGCTACACCTTC.

The chain carries TRBV2 and TRBJ1-3; no reliable D call. Germline V gene data show CDR1 as SNHLY and CDR2 as FYNNEI. The CDR3 has 15 residues. Trimming took off 5 bases at V and 4 bases at J, with 15 bases between the two ends. In DNA, the CDR3 is TGTGCCAGCAGTCGGATTCAAGGGCCCGGAAACACCATATATTTT. This sequence encodes CASSRIQGPGNTIYF.

The chain employs TRBV27 and TRBJ2-6, with D perhaps matching TRBD1 (5 bases). Germline loops: CDR1 MNHEY, CDR2 SMNVEV (reference sequence). CDR3 length: 19 residues. Trimming took 3 bases from V and 0 from J, leaving 18 bases between them. The CDR3 nucleotides read TGTGCCAGCAGTTTTTTCGCCAGGACACACTTCTCTGGGGCCAACGTCCTGACTTTC. Residues: CASSFFARTHFSGANVLTF.

The rearrangement uses TRBV5-1 and TRBJ2-2, with D tentatively TRBD1 (6 bases). The CDR3 is made up of 16 amino acids. Germline lookup yields CDR1 SGHRS and CDR2 YFSETQ. V was clipped by 8 bases and J by 0 bases, with 17 bases between them. Here the CDR3 DNA reads TGCGCCAGGGCGGCCTCGGGACACGCGAACACCGGGGAGCTGTTTTTT. This encodes CARAASGHANTGELFF.

A word on this clone: One junction end does not reproduce the germline sequence, and a read error may be involved. This chain connects TRBV6-1 to TRBJ2-7; 7 bases align to TRBD2. The CDR3 runs 13 residues. The V gene's germline CDR1 is MNHNS and CDR2 SASEGT. This CDR3 is CASSEAGRHEQYF. The DNA for the CDR3 is TGTGCCAGCAGCGAAGCGGGGCGCCACGAGCAGTACTTC.

The chain carries TRBV15 and TRBJ1-4; D ambiguous. The CDR3 sequence is 12 residues long. With 3 bases removed from V and 8 bases from J, the gap between germline ends came to 7 bases. Looked up from germline, CDR1 is LNHNV and CDR2 is YYDKDF (reference sequence). The chain's CDR3 is CATSRGREKLFF. The CDR3 DNA reads as TGTGCCACCAGCAGGGGCAGGGAAAAACTGTTTTTT.

The V call is TRBV28, the J call TRBJ2-5; D is possibly TRBD1 (5 bases). Trimming pared 4 bases from V and 1 base from J, leaving 13 bases between. This CDR3 contains 15 residues. Germline CDR1 and CDR2: MDHEN and SYDVKM. The CDR3 spells CASSSPSRVQETQYF. CDR3 in DNA: TGTGCCAGCAGTTCTCCCAGCAGGGTCCAAGAGACCCAGTACTTC.

The chain couples TRBV27 to TRBJ2-7; D call uncertain. The CDR3 sequence is 11 residues long. V gave up 4 bases and J gave up 5 bases, with 6 bases separating them. CDR1 and CDR2 (germline): MNHEY, SMNVEV (reference sequence). CDR3 in amino acids: CASSYMDEQYF. The CDR3 DNA reads as TGTGCCAGCAGTTATATGGACGAGCAGTACTTC.

The V call is TRBV5-1, the J call TRBJ2-7; TRBD2 agrees at 12 bases. The germline V gene encodes CDR1 SGHRS and CDR2 YFSETQ. The CDR3 is 14 amino acids. V trimming: 9 bases; J trimming: 4 bases; junction bases outside the gene matches: 8. Written as DNA, the CDR3 is TGCGCCACTACAATGACTAGCGGGAGTTACGAGCAGTACTTC. Protein product: CATTMTSGSYEQYF.